The 14 T cell receptor beta chains in this list originate from one sample, sequenced in a study of shared clonotypes between healthy human individuals. TCRdb's copy holds only in-frame clones and misses some; the assay was immunoSEQ multiplex PCR. The sample has millions of clones, 95% seen once. The specimen sequenced was naive CD4+ T cells sorted from blood. The subset denotes: CD45RA+ positively selected. The receptors shown here come from a man aged 18 to 29 in good health.

This clone showed up just once. The chain carries TRBV5-8 and TRBJ1-5; D is uncertain. The CDR3 loop spans 13 amino acids. Trimming took 2 bases from V and 6 from J, leaving 9 bases between them. CDR1 and CDR2 from the germline V gene are SGHTS and YDEGEE. CDR3 amino acids: CASSFVLGQPQHF. The CDR3 DNA reads TGTGCCAGCAGCTTCGTCCTCGGTCAGCCCCAGCATTTT.

The chain joins TRBV30 to TRBJ1-6, with 10 bases aligning to TRBD1. CDR1 is GTSNPN and CDR2 is SVGIG in the germline V gene (reference sequence). The CDR3 spans 14 residues. Unmatched junction bases numbered 7, after V lost 4 bases and J lost 10 bases. The CDR3 sequence: CAWNLGTGESPLHF. In DNA, the CDR3 is TGTGCCTGGAATCTAGGGACAGGGGAATCACCCCTCCACTTT.

This sequence joins TRBV19 and TRBJ2-4, with D possibly TRBD2 on 5 matching bases. The CDR3 is 15 amino acids. V dropped 6 bases and J dropped 3 bases, with 15 bases sitting between them. Germline lookup yields CDR1 LNHDA and CDR2 SQIVND (reference sequence). The CDR3 sequence: CASSIDPAGKNIQYF. CDR3 nucleotide sequence: TGTGCCAGTAGCATTGACCCGGCGGGCAAAAACATTCAGTACTTC.

The chain uses TRBV7-9 and TRBJ1-3; possibly TRBD1 for D (5 bases). Germline loops: CDR1 SEHNR, CDR2 FQNEAQ (reference sequence). V gave up 5 bases and J gave up 4 bases, with 9 bases separating them. The length of the CDR3 is 13 residues. The CDR3 region is CASSTRQGNTIYF. The CDR3 DNA reads as TGTGCCAGCAGCACCCGACAGGGAAACACCATATATTTT.

To note about this clone: Other DNA sequences from this sample encode an identical CDR3 as well. The chain carries TRBV2 and TRBJ1-2, with TRBD1 matching over 9 bases. Looked up from germline, CDR1 is SNHLY and CDR2 is FYNNEI. With 5 bases clipped from V and 3 bases from J, the junction kept 4 bases outside the gene matches. This CDR3 has 14 amino acids. CDR3 region: CASSLQGADYGYTF. The CDR3 bases are TGTGCCAGCAGTCTACAGGGGGCGGACTATGGCTACACCTTC. Looking up the rest from reference TRBV2 and TRBJ1-2 gives the full variable domain: EPEVTQTPSHQVTQMGQEVILRCVPISNHLYFYWYRQILGQKVEFLVSFYNNEISEKSEIFDDQFSVERPDGSNFTLKIRSTKLEDSAMYFCASSLQGADYGYTFGSGTRLTVV.

V and J are TRBV2 and TRBJ1-1; D is perhaps TRBD1 (6 bases). This CDR3 is 14 amino acids long. Germline V CDR1 and CDR2: SNHLY, FYNNEI. The V and J ends lost 4 bases and 0 bases respectively, with 9 bases between them. For the CDR3, the DNA is TGTGCCAGCAGTGTACAGGGCATGAACACTGAAGCTTTCTTT. As protein: CASSVQGMNTEAFF.

This sequence joins TRBV6-1 and TRBJ2-4; 7 bases align to TRBD1. The germline CDR1 and CDR2 sequences are MNHNS and SASEGT. The V segment lost 6 bases and the J segment 7 bases; nucleotides outside the gene matches: 9. The CDR3 spans 14 residues. CDR3 nucleotides: TGTGCCAGCAGGCCTACAGGGGTTGGGAACATTCAGTACTTC. Translation: CASRPTGVGNIQYF.

The V call is TRBV5-4, the J call TRBJ2-7, with a possible D match to TRBD1 (6 bases). This CDR3 comprises 14 residues. Germline CDR1 reads SGHNT; CDR2 reads YYREEE (reference sequence). The V gene lost 4 bases and the J gene lost 3 bases, with 14 bases spanning the gap. CDR3 sequence reads: CASSKGQLSYEQYF. In DNA, the CDR3 is TGTGCCAGCAGCAAAGGACAGCTAAGCTACGAGCAGTACTTC. Full variable domain (outside the CDR3, taken from reference TRBV5-4 and TRBJ2-7): ETGVTQSPTHLIKTRGQQVTLRCSSQSGHNTVSWYQQALGQGPQFIFQYYREEENGRGNFPPRFSGLQFPNYSSELNVNALELDDSALYLCASSKGQLSYEQYFGPGTRLTVT.

The V gene is TRBV6-5, the J gene TRBJ1-4, with 7 bases identical to TRBD1. This CDR3 spans 15 amino acids. Trimming at V came to 2 bases and at J to 7 bases, leaving 7 bases not matched to a gene. Per the germline V gene, CDR1 is MNHEY and CDR2 is SVGAGI. CDR3 DNA sequence: TGTGCCAGCAGTTACGCCCCAGGGGGGGGTGAAAAACTGTTTTTT. This encodes CASSYAPGGGEKLFF.

The CDR3 loop reads CASSSPGDRVTDTQYF. The CDR3 DNA sequence: TGTGCCAGCTCCTCGCCGGGGGACAGGGTCACAGATACGCAGTATTTT. The rearrangement links TRBV16 to TRBJ2-3; 9 bases map to TRBD1. The germline gives CDR1 KGHSY, CDR2 FQNENV. The length of the CDR3 is 16 residues. With 8 bases clipped from V and 2 bases from J, the junction kept 11 bases outside the gene matches.

DNA of the CDR3: TGTGCCAGTAGCCACGGGACACGGTGGGGAGCCAAAAACATTCAGTACTTC. It yields the protein CASSHGTRWGAKNIQYF. This chain joins TRBV19 and TRBJ2-4; D might be TRBD1 (6 bases). The CDR3 spans 17 residues. V was cut by 6 bases and J by 0 bases, with 18 bases left in between. Looked up from germline, CDR1 is LNHDA and CDR2 is SQIVND (reference sequence).

A single count supports this clone. This chain links TRBV30 with TRBJ1-3; D possibly corresponds to TRBD1 (5 bases). The CDR3 extends over 17 amino acids. The V gene lost 3 bases and the J gene lost 2 bases, with 20 bases spanning the gap. Per germline, CDR1 GTSNPN and CDR2 SVGIG (reference sequence). CDR3 sequence: CAWSPRAGRKAGNTIYF. In nucleotides, the CDR3 is TGTGCCTGGAGCCCCAGGGCAGGGAGAAAAGCTGGAAACACCATATATTTT.

J is TRBJ2-3 and V is TRBV19; a possible D gene is TRBD2 (6 bases). The CDR3 sequence is 16 residues long. CDR1 and CDR2 (germline): LNHDA, SQIVND (reference sequence). The V end lost 7 bases, the J end lost 2 bases, and 19 bases lay between the germline ends. In DNA form, the CDR3 reads TGTGCCAGTACCCCCAAAGGGCAGGGACTCACAGATACGCAGTATTTT. Its translation is CASTPKGQGLTDTQYF.

This clone was detected once. The CDR3 sequence: CASSESRGRERETQYF. The CDR3, as DNA: TGCGCCAGCAGTGAGTCGAGGGGCCGGGAGCGAGAGACCCAGTACTTC. This chain uses TRBV10-1 with TRBJ2-5; weak D call: TRBD2 (6 bases). The germline CDR1 and CDR2 sequences are WNHNN and SYGVQD (reference sequence). The CDR3 is 16 residues long. The V and J ends lost 0 bases and 4 bases respectively, with 15 bases between them.